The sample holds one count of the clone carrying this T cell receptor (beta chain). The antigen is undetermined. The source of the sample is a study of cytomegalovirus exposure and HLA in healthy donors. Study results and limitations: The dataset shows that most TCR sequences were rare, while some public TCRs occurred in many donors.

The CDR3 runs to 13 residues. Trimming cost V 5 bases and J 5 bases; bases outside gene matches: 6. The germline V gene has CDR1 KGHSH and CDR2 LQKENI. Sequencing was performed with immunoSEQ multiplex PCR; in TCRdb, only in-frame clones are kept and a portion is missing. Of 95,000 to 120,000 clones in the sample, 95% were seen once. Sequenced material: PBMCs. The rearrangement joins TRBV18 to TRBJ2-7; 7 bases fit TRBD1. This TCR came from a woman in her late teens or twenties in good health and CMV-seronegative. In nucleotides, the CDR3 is TGTGCCAGCTCAACCGGGACAGACAACGAGCAGTACTTC. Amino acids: CASSTGTDNEQYF.